One sample yielded the 20 T cell receptor beta chains listed below, sequenced in a study of early T cells in non-severe SARS-CoV-2 infection. MiXCR, applied by TCRdb to the 5' RACE reads, yields one record per CDR3 protein. The sample gives about 50,000 distinct CDR3 sequences, about 6% of which show up once; approximately 6.9% is in the top ten. The material sequenced was whole blood, taken at baseline. These receptors all come from an adult who was a healthcare worker with PCR-confirmed SARS-CoV-2 infection or an uninfected control (not recorded which).

This clonotype was counted a few times. The chain is built from TRBV11-2 and TRBJ2-7, with D perhaps matching TRBD2 (6 bases). CDR1 is SGHAT, CDR2 FQNNGV, per germline. V was pared by 6 bases and J by 7 bases, with 25 bases between. The CDR3 is 16 residues long. The CDR3 region is CASRLRRGPFGGEQYF. DNA for the CDR3: TGTGCCAGCAGATTGAGGCGGGGCCCATTTGGTGGGGAGCAGTACTTC.

The table lists this clonotype with many counts. The chain has TRBV9 and TRBJ2-2; D is undetermined. Germline V gene lookup returns CDR1 SGDLS and CDR2 YYNGEE. CDR3 length: 15 amino acids. Deletions cut 0 bases from V and 0 bases from J, with 6 bases between. The DNA for the CDR3 is TGTGCCAGCAGCGTAGACGGCCCGAACACCGGGGAGCTGTTTTTT. Its translation: CASSVDGPNTGELFF.

This clonotype has just a few counts. The genes are TRBV5-1 and TRBJ1-1, with no clear D. This CDR3 has 13 amino acids. Germline V CDR1 and CDR2: SGHRS, YFSETQ. Deletions cut 0 bases from V and 3 bases from J, with 6 bases between. Written as DNA, the CDR3 is TGCGCCAGCAGCTTGGTGCAAGACACTGAAGCTTTCTTT. This translates into CASSLVQDTEAFF.

The sample holds a few counts of this clonotype. The chain couples TRBV29-1 to TRBJ2-4; TRBD1 matches 9 bases. V lost 7 bases, J lost 1 base, and 5 bases stayed unmatched. Germline CDR1 reads SQVTM; CDR2 reads ANQGSEA. The CDR3 is 14 amino acids. CDR3 region: CSGGQGGAKNIQYF. CDR3 sequence (DNA): TGCAGCGGGGGACAGGGAGGGGCCAAAAACATTCAGTACTTC.

This clonotype was counted many times. The chain uses TRBV29-1 and TRBJ1-4, with 8 bases identical to TRBD1. Germline CDR1 is SQVTM and CDR2 is ANQGSEA. The junction had 12 bases not matched to a gene; V was cut back by 5 bases and J by 4 bases. The CDR3 runs 16 residues. CDR3 sequence (DNA): TGCAGCGTTATGGCAAGGACAGGGACTGTTAATGAAAAACTGTTTTTT. This translates into CSVMARTGTVNEKLFF.

This clonotype occurred many times. This chain links TRBV13 with TRBJ1-5, with D perhaps matching TRBD1 (5 bases). The V end lost 3 bases, the J end lost 1 base, and 7 bases lay between the germline ends. Germline assignment: CDR1 PRHDT and CDR2 FYEKMQ (reference sequence). The length of the CDR3 is 14 residues. This chain's CDR3 is CASSFRQSNQPQHF. The CDR3 region has the DNA TGTGCCAGCAGCTTCAGACAGAGCAATCAGCCCCAGCATTTT.

This clonotype was observed a handful of times. This chain links TRBV2 with TRBJ1-2; 8 bases are shared with TRBD1. The CDR3 length is 15 residues. Trimming cost V 3 bases and J 3 bases; bases outside gene matches: 6. Per the germline V gene, CDR1 is SNHLY and CDR2 is FYNNEI. In nucleotides, the CDR3 is TGTGCCAGCAGTGATCACCGCAGGGGGCACTATGGCTACACCTTC. Protein product: CASSDHRRGHYGYTF. The full variable domain, in which reference TRBV2 and TRBJ1-2 provide the parts outside the CDR3, is EPEVTQTPSHQVTQMGQEVILRCVPISNHLYFYWYRQILGQKVEFLVSFYNNEISEKSEIFDDQFSVERPDGSNFTLKIRSTKLEDSAMYFCASSDHRRGHYGYTFGSGTRLTVV.

V is TRBV10-3 and J is TRBJ2-5; no firm D call. Germline CDR1 and CDR2: ENHRY and SYGVKD. V lost 6 bases and J 4 bases, leaving 9 bases between the germline ends. This CDR3 is built from 12 residues. The CDR3 DNA reads TGTGCCATCAGAGGTGACGGAGAGACCCAGTACTTC. As protein: CAIRGDGETQYF.

This clonotype was detected only a few times. V is TRBV6-2 or TRBV6-3 and J is TRBJ2-7, with unresolved D. The germline gives CDR1 MNHEY, CDR2 SVGEGT. V lost 8 bases to trimming and J lost 0 bases, with 11 bases between them. The CDR3 totals 13 residues. The CDR3 DNA reads as TGTGCCAGCGGGCAGGAACACTCCTACGAGCAGTACTTC. Protein sequence: CASGQEHSYEQYF.

This clonotype was seen more than once but under ten times. The J gene is TRBJ2-7, the V gene TRBV11-3; 9 bases map to TRBD1. CDR1 SGHNT and CDR2 YENEEA come from the germline V gene. The CDR3 loop spans 14 amino acids. The V and J ends lost 1 base and 4 bases, in that order; junction bases with no gene match: 2. The CDR3 loop reads CASSLGGTGYEQYF. As DNA, the CDR3 is TGTGCCAGCAGCTTAGGGGGGACAGGGTACGAGCAGTACTTC.

This clonotype came up many times. The rearrangement links TRBV5-4 to TRBJ2-3; D could derive from TRBD1 or TRBD2 (5 bases each). V was cut by 2 bases and J by 1 base, with 14 bases left in between. From germline, CDR1 is SGHNT and CDR2 YYREEE (reference sequence). The CDR3 totals 16 residues. CDR3 bases: TGTGCCAGCAGCTTTAACCGGGACGTGGGCACAGATACGCAGTATTTT. Translation: CASSFNRDVGTDTQYF.

This clonotype occurred many times. The chain carries TRBV19 and TRBJ2-6; a possible D gene is TRBD1 (5 bases). The CDR3 runs to 14 residues. V shed 6 bases and J shed 0 bases, with 6 bases lying between them. CDR1 and CDR2 from the germline V gene are LNHDA and SQIVND (reference sequence). The CDR3 loop reads CASRTVSGANVLTF. In DNA form, the CDR3 reads TGTGCCAGTAGGACAGTCTCTGGGGCCAACGTCCTGACTTTC. The full variable domain, with the rest looked up from reference TRBV19 and TRBJ2-6, is DGGITQSPKYLFRKEGQNVTLSCEQNLNHDAMYWYRQDPGQGLRLIYYSQIVNDFQKGDIAEGYSVSREKKESFPLTVTSAQKNPTAFYLCASRTVSGANVLTFGAGSRLTVL.

V is TRBV12-3 or TRBV12-4 and J is TRBJ2-1; D not certain. This CDR3 is built from 15 residues. Trimming pared 4 bases from V and 8 bases from J, leaving 18 bases between. The CDR3 DNA is TGTGCCAGCAGTTCAACACCGACTCCGGCGGATGAGCAGTTCTTC. Protein: CASSSTPTPADEQFF.

In this sample, this clonotype turned up many times. The genes are TRBV6-6 and TRBJ2-3, with a weak D call TRBD2 (6 bases). CDR1 and CDR2 from the germline V gene are MNHNY and SVGAGI (reference sequence). The CDR3 consists of 14 residues. Trimming cost V 9 bases and J 4 bases, with 17 bases left between them. DNA of the CDR3: TGTGCCAGTAACCCTAGCGTCTCATCAGATACGCAGTATTTT. Translation: CASNPSVSSDTQYF.

The sample holds many counts of this clonotype. The chain couples TRBV28 to TRBJ1-5, with a tentative D call TRBD1 (6 bases). Germline CDR1 MDHEN, CDR2 SYDVKM. Trimming removed 6 bases at V and 3 bases at J, with 12 bases between. The CDR3 is 14 amino acids. CDR3 sequence reads: CASSRGGPNQPQHF. The CDR3 bases are TGTGCCAGCAGCCGGGGGGGGCCCAATCAGCCCCAGCATTTT.

This clonotype came up a few times. The chain carries TRBV5-6 and TRBJ2-6; TRBD1 might be the D (5 bases). V was pared by 2 bases and J by 4 bases, with 10 bases between. The CDR3 runs to 15 residues. Germline V gene data show CDR1 as SGHDT and CDR2 as YYEEEE. Here the CDR3 DNA reads TGTGCCAGCAGCTTTAGGGGTTCCGGGGCCAACGTCCTGACTTTC. This encodes CASSFRGSGANVLTF.

There are a few counts of this clonotype. The rearrangement joins TRBV7-9 to TRBJ2-1; no clear D. CDR3 length: 15 amino acids. With 5 bases removed from V and 9 bases from J, the gap between germline ends came to 20 bases. Germline assignment: CDR1 SEHNR and CDR2 FQNEAQ (reference sequence). CDR3 DNA: TGTGCCAGCAGCGCCAACACAGCCCACCACGGTGAGCAGTTCTTC. Translation: CASSANTAHHGEQFF. Supplemented by reference TRBV7-9 and TRBJ2-1, the full variable domain reads DTGVSQNPRHKITKRGQNVTFRCDPISEHNRLYWYRQTLGQGPEFLTYFQNEAQLEKSRLLSDRFSAERPKGSFSTLEIQRTEQGDSAMYLCASSANTAHHGEQFFGPGTRLTVL.

This clonotype was seen repeatedly, ten times or more. V usage is TRBV12-3 or TRBV12-4 and J usage is TRBJ1-4, with D hard to call. CDR3 size: 14 residues. Trimming removed 5 bases at V and 6 bases at J, with 13 bases between. CDR3 amino acids: CASSPAEAYEKLFF. The CDR3 bases are TGTGCCAGCAGTCCCGCGGAGGCGTATGAAAAACTGTTTTTT.

This clonotype was observed at least ten times. J is TRBJ2-2 and V is TRBV7-2, with D unresolved. V lost 1 base, J lost 5 bases, and 11 bases lay in between. This CDR3 has 15 residues. Per germline, CDR1 SGHTA and CDR2 FQGNSA. In DNA, the CDR3 is TGTGCCAGCAGCTTAGGTGGCCCTTATACCGGGGAGCTGTTTTTT. Residues: CASSLGGPYTGELFF.

This clonotype was seen repeatedly, ten times or more. The chain carries TRBV11-2 and TRBJ2-5; D is possibly TRBD1 (5 bases). Trimming took off 5 bases at V and 2 bases at J, with 12 bases between the two ends. Germline V gene data show CDR1 as SGHAT and CDR2 as FQNNGV. This CDR3 spans 14 amino acids. The CDR3 sequence: CASSRFRQQETQYF. Written as DNA, the CDR3 is TGTGCCAGCAGCCGATTCCGACAGCAAGAGACCCAGTACTTC.